One TCR beta chain is described in this entry. The data were taken from a study of T cell clusters in autoimmune cytopenias. TRB was amplified by touch-down multiplex PCR, primer pools A and B combined. TCRdb processed the multiplex PCR reads again and assigns one entry to each CDR3 protein, with no DNA. The sample totals roughly 7,000 distinct CDR3 sequences; its top ten clones hold under 30%. Each sample's input was 250 ng genomic DNA, about 38,000 genome equivalents. This CDR3 is 14 amino acids long. Germline V gene data show CDR1 as KGHSH and CDR2 as LQKENI. The material sequenced was peripheral blood. This TCR was recovered from a human donor with an autoimmune cytopenia or autoimmune hepatitis (not recorded which). This rearrangement joins TRBV18 to TRBJ2-7; TCRdb designates TRBD1, a call that cannot be tested without DNA. The CDR3 sequence: CASSPDRGGDEQYF.